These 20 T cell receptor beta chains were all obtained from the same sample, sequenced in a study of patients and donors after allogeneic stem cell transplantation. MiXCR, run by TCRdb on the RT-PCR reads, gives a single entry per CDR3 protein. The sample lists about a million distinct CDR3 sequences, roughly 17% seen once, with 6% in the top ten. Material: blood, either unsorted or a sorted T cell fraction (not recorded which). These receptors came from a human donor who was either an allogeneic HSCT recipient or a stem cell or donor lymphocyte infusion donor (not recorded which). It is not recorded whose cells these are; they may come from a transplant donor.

This CDR3 reads CASSLATVGWGTDTQYF. CDR3 bases: TGTGCCAGCAGCTTGGCCACAGTGGGTTGGGGCACAGATACGCAGTATTTT. V usage is TRBV5-8 and J usage is TRBJ2-3; D is unclear. The V and J ends lost 0 bases and 1 base respectively, with 15 bases between them. The CDR3 runs to 17 residues. The germline gives CDR1 SGHTS, CDR2 YDEGEE.

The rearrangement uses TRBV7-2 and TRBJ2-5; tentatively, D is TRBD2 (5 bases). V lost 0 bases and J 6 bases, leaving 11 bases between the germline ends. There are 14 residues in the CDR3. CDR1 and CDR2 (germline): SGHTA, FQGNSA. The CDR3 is CASSLAWSGKTQYF. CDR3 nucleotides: TGTGCCAGCAGCTTAGCCTGGTCCGGGAAGACCCAGTACTTC.

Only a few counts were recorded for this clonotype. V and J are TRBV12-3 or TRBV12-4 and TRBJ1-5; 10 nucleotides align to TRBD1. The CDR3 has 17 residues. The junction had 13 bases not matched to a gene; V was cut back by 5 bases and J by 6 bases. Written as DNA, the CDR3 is TGTGCCAGCAGTACGCTCCGGGACAGGGGTGGGGGTCAGCCCCAGCATTTT. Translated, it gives CASSTLRDRGGGQPQHF.

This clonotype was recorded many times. CDR3 DNA: TGTGCCACCAGTGATTACAATGAGCAGTTCTTC. Its translation is CATSDYNEQFF. The gene calls are TRBV24-1 and TRBJ2-1; D remains ambiguous. The CDR3 has 11 amino acids. V was clipped by 2 bases and J by 5 bases, with 0 bases between them. The germline CDR1 and CDR2 sequences are KGHDR and SFDVKD.

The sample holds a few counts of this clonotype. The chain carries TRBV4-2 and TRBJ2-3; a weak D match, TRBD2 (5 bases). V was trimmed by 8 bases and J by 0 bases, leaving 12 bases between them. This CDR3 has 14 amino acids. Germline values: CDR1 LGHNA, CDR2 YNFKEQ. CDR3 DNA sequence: TGTGCCAGCGGCCCTAGGGAGAGCACAGATACGCAGTATTTT. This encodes CASGPRESTDTQYF.

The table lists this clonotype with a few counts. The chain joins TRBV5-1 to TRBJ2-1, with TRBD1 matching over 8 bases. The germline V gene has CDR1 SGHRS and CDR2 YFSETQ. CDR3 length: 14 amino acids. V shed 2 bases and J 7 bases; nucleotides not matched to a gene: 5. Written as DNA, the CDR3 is TGCGCCAGCAGCTTAGGACAGGGTTTGAATGAGCAGTTCTTC. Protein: CASSLGQGLNEQFF.

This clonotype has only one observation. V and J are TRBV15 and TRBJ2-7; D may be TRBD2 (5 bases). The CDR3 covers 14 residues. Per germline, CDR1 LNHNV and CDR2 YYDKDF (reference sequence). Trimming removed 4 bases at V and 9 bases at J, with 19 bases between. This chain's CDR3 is CATSIGTLGEGQYF. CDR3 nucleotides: TGTGCCACCAGCATCGGAACTCTGGGAGAGGGGCAGTACTTC.

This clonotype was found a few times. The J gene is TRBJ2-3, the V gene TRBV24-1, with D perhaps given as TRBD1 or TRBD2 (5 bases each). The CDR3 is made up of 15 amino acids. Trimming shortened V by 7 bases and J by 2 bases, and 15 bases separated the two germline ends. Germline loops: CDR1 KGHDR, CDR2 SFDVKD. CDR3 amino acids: CATRGTGPYTDTQYF. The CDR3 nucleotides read TGTGCCACCAGAGGGACGGGTCCGTACACAGATACGCAGTATTTT.

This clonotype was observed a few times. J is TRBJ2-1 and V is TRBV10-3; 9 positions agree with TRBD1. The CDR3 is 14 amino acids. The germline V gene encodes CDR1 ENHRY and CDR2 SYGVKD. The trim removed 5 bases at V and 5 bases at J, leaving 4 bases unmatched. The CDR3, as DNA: TGTGCCATCAGTACGGGACAGGGAAACAATGAGCAGTTCTTC. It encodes CAISTGQGNNEQFF.

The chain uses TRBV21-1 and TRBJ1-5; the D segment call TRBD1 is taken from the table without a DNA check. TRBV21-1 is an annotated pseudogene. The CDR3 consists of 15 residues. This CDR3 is CASQLGGPRNQPQHF. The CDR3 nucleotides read TGTGCCAGCCAACTGGGGGGCCCCCGCAATCAGCCCCAGCATTTT.

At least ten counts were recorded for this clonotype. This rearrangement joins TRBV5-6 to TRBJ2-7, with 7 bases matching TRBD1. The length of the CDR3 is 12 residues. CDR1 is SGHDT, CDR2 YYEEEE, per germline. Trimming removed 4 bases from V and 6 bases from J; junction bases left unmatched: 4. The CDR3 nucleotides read TGTGCCAGCAGCCCGACAGGGCGCGAGCAGTACTTC. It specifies CASSPTGREQYF.

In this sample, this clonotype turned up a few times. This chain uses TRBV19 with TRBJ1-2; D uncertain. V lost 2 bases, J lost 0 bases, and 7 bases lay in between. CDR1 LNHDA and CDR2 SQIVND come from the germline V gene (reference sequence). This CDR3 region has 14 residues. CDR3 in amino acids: CASSIRGSNYGYTF. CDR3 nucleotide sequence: TGTGCCAGTAGTATAAGAGGGTCTAACTATGGCTACACCTTC.

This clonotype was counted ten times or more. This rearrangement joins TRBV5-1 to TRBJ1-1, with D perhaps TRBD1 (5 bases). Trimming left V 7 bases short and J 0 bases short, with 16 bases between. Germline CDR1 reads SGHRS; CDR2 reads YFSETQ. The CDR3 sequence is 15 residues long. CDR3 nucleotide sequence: TGCGCCAGCCGGGACGGACAATGGTTGAACACTGAAGCTTTCTTT. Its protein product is CASRDGQWLNTEAFF.

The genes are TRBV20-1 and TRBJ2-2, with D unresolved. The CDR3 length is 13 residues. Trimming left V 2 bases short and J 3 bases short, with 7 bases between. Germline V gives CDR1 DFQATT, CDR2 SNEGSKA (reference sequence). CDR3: CSARRLDTGELFF. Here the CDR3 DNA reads TGCAGTGCTAGACGTTTGGACACCGGGGAGCTGTTTTTT.

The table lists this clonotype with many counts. The DNA for the CDR3 is TGCGCCAGCAGCTTGGGTCCTAGCGGAGACTACAATGAGCAGTTCTTC. It is translated as CASSLGPSGDYNEQFF. The chain combines TRBV5-1 with TRBJ2-1, with 7 bases identical to TRBD2. This CDR3 is 16 amino acids long. J gave up 3 bases and V 0 bases, and 6 bases lay outside the gene matches. Per germline, CDR1 SGHRS and CDR2 YFSETQ.

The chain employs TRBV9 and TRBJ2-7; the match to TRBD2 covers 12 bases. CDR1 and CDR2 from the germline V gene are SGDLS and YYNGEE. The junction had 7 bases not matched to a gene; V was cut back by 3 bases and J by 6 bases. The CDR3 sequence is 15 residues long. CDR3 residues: CASSASGRALSEQYF. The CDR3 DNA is TGTGCCAGCAGCGCTAGCGGGAGGGCCCTCTCCGAGCAGTACTTC. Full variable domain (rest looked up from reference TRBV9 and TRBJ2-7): DSGVTQTPKHLITATGQRVTLRCSPRSGDLSVYWYQQSLDQGLQFLIQYYNGEERAKGNILERFSAQQFPDLHSELNLSSLELGDSALYFCASSASGRALSEQYFGPGTRLTVT.

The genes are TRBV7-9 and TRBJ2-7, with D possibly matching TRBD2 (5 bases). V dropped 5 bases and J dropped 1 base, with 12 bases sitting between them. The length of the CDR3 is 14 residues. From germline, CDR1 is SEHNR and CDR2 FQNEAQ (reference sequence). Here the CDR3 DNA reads TGTGCCAGCAGCCGTGTGGAGGATTCCTACGAGCAGTACTTC. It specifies CASSRVEDSYEQYF.

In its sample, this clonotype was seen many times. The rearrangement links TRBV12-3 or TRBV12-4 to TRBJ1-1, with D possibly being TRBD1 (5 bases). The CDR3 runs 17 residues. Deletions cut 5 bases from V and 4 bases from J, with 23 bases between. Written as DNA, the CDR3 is TGTGCCAGCAGTCCTACCCGGTCTAGAGGGACGGTCACTGAAGCTTTCTTT. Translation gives CASSPTRSRGTVTEAFF.

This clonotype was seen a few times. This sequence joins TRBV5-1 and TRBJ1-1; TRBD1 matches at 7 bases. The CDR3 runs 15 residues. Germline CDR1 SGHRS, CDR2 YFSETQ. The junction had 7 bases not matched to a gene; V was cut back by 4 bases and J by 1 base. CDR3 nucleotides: TGCGCCAGCAGCCGCGTGACAGGGCGGAACACTGAAGCTTTCTTT. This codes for CASSRVTGRNTEAFF. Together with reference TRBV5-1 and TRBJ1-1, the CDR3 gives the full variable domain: KAGVTQTPRYLIKTRGQQVTLSCSPISGHRSVSWYQQTPGQGLQFLFEYFSETQRNKGNFPGRFSGRQFSNSRSEMNVSTLELGDSALYLCASSRVTGRNTEAFFGQGTRLTVV.

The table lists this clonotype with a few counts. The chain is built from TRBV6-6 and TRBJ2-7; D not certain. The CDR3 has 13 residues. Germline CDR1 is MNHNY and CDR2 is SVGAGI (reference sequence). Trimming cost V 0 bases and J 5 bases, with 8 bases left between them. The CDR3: CASSYSGIDEQYF. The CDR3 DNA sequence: TGTGCCAGCAGTTACTCAGGTATCGACGAGCAGTACTTC.